These 22 T cell receptor beta chains were sequenced from one sample in a study of T cell responses to AZD1222 COVID-19 vaccine. Sequencing used immunoSEQ multiplex PCR; TCRdb keeps in-frame clones, though not all of them. The table records around 60,000 clones, 81% of them present only once. The starting material was peripheral blood, obtained 28 days after the second AZD1222 dose. These TCRs come from an adult who received the AZD1222 COVID-19 vaccine.

The chain combines TRBV5-1 with TRBJ2-7; tentative D call: TRBD1 (6 bases). Trimming pared 0 bases from V and 2 bases from J, leaving 12 bases between. Looked up from germline, CDR1 is SGHRS and CDR2 is YFSETQ. This CDR3 contains 15 residues. Here the CDR3 reads CASSLAGQGPYEQYF. Written as DNA, the CDR3 is TGCGCCAGCAGCTTGGCAGGGCAGGGGCCCTACGAGCAGTACTTC. Filled out from reference TRBV5-1 and TRBJ2-7, the complete variable domain reads KAGVTQTPRYLIKTRGQQVTLSCSPISGHRSVSWYQQTPGQGLQFLFEYFSETQRNKGNFPGRFSGRQFSNSRSEMNVSTLELGDSALYLCASSLAGQGPYEQYFGPGTRLTVT.

J is TRBJ1-2 and V is TRBV19; D unresolved. V was cut by 0 bases and J by 2 bases, with 19 bases left in between. The CDR3 contains 18 residues. Germline CDR1 and CDR2: LNHDA and SQIVND (reference sequence). CDR3 region: CASSIDRTGMRTNYGYTF. The DNA for the CDR3 is TGTGCCAGTAGTATAGATCGTACGGGAATGCGCACCAACTATGGCTACACCTTC.

The chain has TRBV29-1 and TRBJ2-1; 7 nucleotides align to TRBD1. Germline trimming cut 3 bases from V and 2 bases from J; bases unmatched to any gene: 1. This CDR3 contains 13 residues. From germline, CDR1 is SQVTM and CDR2 ANQGSEA. CDR3 in amino acids: CSVEGQTYNEQFF. The CDR3 DNA reads as TGCAGCGTTGAGGGACAGACCTACAATGAGCAGTTCTTC.

The chain recombines TRBV11-2 with TRBJ2-7; no clear D gene. The CDR3 totals 14 residues. The germline gives CDR1 SGHAT, CDR2 FQNNGV. Trimming removed 1 base at V and 3 bases at J, with 10 bases between. The CDR3 loop reads CASSLGTEYYEQYF. Here the CDR3 DNA reads TGTGCCAGCAGCTTAGGGACGGAATACTACGAGCAGTACTTC.

V usage is TRBV3-1 (or the pseudogene TRBV3-2) and J usage is TRBJ1-3, with unresolved D. CDR3 length: 17 residues. Between the trimmed V and J ends, which lost 1 base and 1 base, there was a span of 14 bases. Germline V CDR1 and CDR2: LGHDT, YNNKEL (reference sequence). CDR3 residues: CASSQVRALLSGNTIYF. CDR3 in DNA: TGTGCCAGCAGCCAAGTGCGGGCGTTACTATCTGGAAACACCATATATTTT.

This clone has more than one count but fewer than ten. CDR3 region: CASSPRAGSYEQYF. CDR3 nucleotides: TGTGCCAGCAGCCCTCGGGCCGGATCCTACGAGCAGTACTTC. The gene calls are TRBV9 and TRBJ2-7, with D unresolved. The germline CDR1 and CDR2 sequences are SGDLS and YYNGEE. Trimming removed 4 bases from V and 1 base from J, with 12 bases in between. This CDR3 region has 14 residues.

The CDR3 DNA reads TGTGCCAGCAGTGAATCAAGGATCTCTGGAAACACCATATATTTT. Translation gives CASSESRISGNTIYF. This chain joins TRBV6-1 and TRBJ1-3; D is unresolved. Germline lookup yields CDR1 MNHNS and CDR2 SASEGT. Trimming left V 2 bases short and J 0 bases short, with 8 bases between. The CDR3 is 15 amino acids.

The J gene is TRBJ1-3, the V gene TRBV5-1, with 7 positions matching TRBD1. After removal of 3 bases from V and 0 bases from J, the junction contained 6 bases not matched to a gene. Looked up from germline, CDR1 is SGHRS and CDR2 is YFSETQ. The CDR3 contains 16 residues. Written as DNA, the CDR3 is TGCGCCAGCAGCTGGGGACAGCCCAACTCTGGAAACACCATATATTTT. This sequence encodes CASSWGQPNSGNTIYF.

In this sample, this clone turned up once. The chain recombines TRBV7-8 with TRBJ1-5; D may be TRBD1 (5 bases). The V end was cut by 5 bases, the J end by 11 bases, with 19 bases between. Germline V gene data show CDR1 as SGHVS and CDR2 as FQNEAQ. The CDR3 covers 14 residues. CDR3 loop: CASSQGGAAAAQHF. The DNA for the CDR3 is TGTGCCAGCAGCCAAGGAGGGGCTGCGGCGGCCCAGCATTTT.

This clone has just a few counts. V gene TRBV5-5 combines with J gene TRBJ2-7, with 8 bases identical to TRBD2. J lost 3 bases, V lost 1 base, and 3 bases had no gene match. The CDR3 loop spans 14 amino acids. Germline V gives CDR1 SGHKS, CDR2 YYEKEE (reference sequence). CDR3 residues: CASSLTSGVYEQYF. The CDR3 DNA reads TGTGCCAGCAGCTTGACTAGCGGAGTCTACGAGCAGTACTTC.

V usage is TRBV5-1 and J usage is TRBJ2-7; 8 bases agree with TRBD1. The CDR3 spans 17 residues. J lost 0 bases, V lost 0 bases, and 8 bases had no gene match. Germline assignment: CDR1 SGHRS and CDR2 YFSETQ. The CDR3 region is CASSLAGTGPSSYEQYF. DNA of the CDR3: TGCGCCAGCAGCTTGGCCGGGACAGGCCCTAGCTCCTACGAGCAGTACTTC.

V gene TRBV28 combines with J gene TRBJ2-7, with 7 bases identical to TRBD1. The CDR3 contains 12 residues. The trim removed 8 bases at V and 2 bases at J, leaving 3 bases unmatched. Germline CDR1 reads MDHEN; CDR2 reads SYDVKM. CDR3 in amino acids: CASQDRAYEQYF. The CDR3 nucleotides are TGTGCCAGCCAAGACAGGGCCTACGAGCAGTACTTC.

This chain links TRBV18 with TRBJ1-2; D possibly corresponds to TRBD1 (5 bases). This CDR3 has 15 residues. Germline lookup yields CDR1 KGHSH and CDR2 LQKENI. V dropped 3 bases and J dropped 5 bases, with 16 bases sitting between them. DNA of the CDR3: TGTGCCAGCTCACCTACCGGGACCCAGAGGTATGGCTACACCTTC. As protein: CASSPTGTQRYGYTF.

The rearrangement joins TRBV12-3 or TRBV12-4 to TRBJ1-1; TRBD1 is a possible D gene (6 bases). CDR3 length equals 13 residues. V lost 1 base, J lost 5 bases, and 8 bases lay in between. The CDR3 DNA reads as TGTGCCAGCAGTTTAGGGCAGGGGACTGAAGCTTTCTTT. As protein: CASSLGQGTEAFF.

The table lists this clone with a few counts. The CDR3 nucleotides are TGTGCCAGCAGCCTTCGGACCAGCAATCAGCCCCAGCATTTT. It is translated as CASSLRTSNQPQHF. The rearrangement links TRBV7-2 to TRBJ1-5, with D unresolved. The ends were cut back, 5 bases at V and 1 base at J, with 9 bases in the middle. The germline gives CDR1 SGHTA, CDR2 FQGNSA. The CDR3 has 14 residues.

This clone was detected a few times. This chain joins TRBV28 and TRBJ2-1; 8 nucleotides agree with TRBD1. CDR1 is MDHEN and CDR2 is SYDVKM in the germline V gene. V shed 1 base, J shed 4 bases, and the junction held 3 bases outside the gene matches. The CDR3 has 15 residues. In DNA form, the CDR3 reads TGTGCCAGCAGTTTATTGGACAGGGTTTACAATGAGCAGTTCTTC. It yields the protein CASSLLDRVYNEQFF.

CDR3 loop: CASGLTANYEQYF. The CDR3 nucleotides read TGTGCCAGCGGATTGACAGCGAACTACGAGCAGTACTTC. The V gene is TRBV11-3, the J gene TRBJ2-7, with TRBD1 as a possible D gene (5 bases). V lost 8 bases and J 3 bases, leaving 14 bases between the germline ends. In germline, CDR1 is SGHNT, CDR2 YENEEA. The length of the CDR3 is 13 residues.

This clone occurred a few times. J is TRBJ1-5 and V is TRBV5-5, with TRBD1 as a possible D gene (6 bases). The CDR3 has 15 residues. V lost 0 bases and J lost 6, with 13 bases in between. The germline V gene encodes CDR1 SGHKS and CDR2 YYEKEE (reference sequence). CDR3: CASSLGRGEGQPQHF. The CDR3 region has the DNA TGTGCCAGCAGCTTGGGAAGGGGGGAAGGTCAGCCCCAGCATTTT.

This clone was counted between two and nine times. The chain links TRBV14 to TRBJ2-7, with 11 bases identical to TRBD2. The CDR3 sequence is 14 residues long. Germline CDR1 and CDR2: SGHDN and FVKESK. V lost 6 bases, J lost 6 bases, and 7 bases stayed unmatched. The CDR3 sequence is CASSRRTSGSEQYF. The CDR3 DNA follows: TGTGCCAGCAGTCGGCGTACTAGCGGGAGCGAGCAGTACTTC.

This clone was detected only once. The chain is built from TRBV9 and TRBJ2-3; D not resolved. Germline V gene data show CDR1 as SGDLS and CDR2 as YYNGEE. The germline V and J ends were trimmed by 0 bases and 6 bases, with 8 bases remaining between them. There are 13 residues in the CDR3. The CDR3 DNA follows: TGTGCCAGCAGCGTAGGGCCAGACGATACGCAGTATTTT. Translated: CASSVGPDDTQYF.

The CDR3 bases are TGTGCCAGCAGCCAAGAGTTTGCAGGCCAACCAAGCTCCTACAATGAGCAGTTCTTC. Translation: CASSQEFAGQPSSYNEQFF. The V and J genes are TRBV4-2 and TRBJ2-1, with D unclear. Between the trimmed V and J ends, which lost 0 bases and 0 bases, there was a span of 18 bases. Per the germline V gene, CDR1 is LGHNA and CDR2 is YNFKEQ. The CDR3 length is 19 residues.

The chain links TRBV3-1 (or the pseudogene TRBV3-2) to TRBJ2-1; the D gene is possibly TRBD2 (6 bases). Germline CDR1 and CDR2: LGHDT and YNNKEL (reference sequence). CDR3 length equals 14 residues. V was cut by 2 bases and J by 9 bases, with 14 bases left in between. CDR3 amino acids: CASSQQPGRGEQFF. CDR3 nucleotides: TGTGCCAGCAGCCAACAGCCCGGGAGAGGTGAGCAGTTCTTC.